Each of the 10 T cell receptor beta chains below was sequenced from the same sample in a study of radiation and T cells in renal cell carcinoma. Time point described: blood 4 weeks post-SBRT, at nephrectomy. Documented treatment: 15 Gy SBRT to primary tumor, nephrectomy 4 weeks later. Some clones are missing from TCRdb's copy, which holds only in-frame ones; the method was immunoSEQ multiplex PCR. Here the sample spans roughly 160,000 clones, around 90% being singletons. The input for sequencing was blood, taken from a patient whose treatment included radiotherapy and nephrectomy. The receptors derive from a woman between 45 and 60 years old with renal cell carcinoma.

The count of this clone is one. V and J are TRBV30 and TRBJ1-3, with 7 bases aligning to TRBD1. Germline CDR1 GTSNPN, CDR2 SVGIG (reference sequence). Trimming at V came to 5 bases and at J to 0 bases, leaving 4 bases not matched to a gene. CDR3 length equals 14 residues. The CDR3 reads CAWRTGSSGNTIYF. Written as DNA, the CDR3 is TGTGCCTGGCGGACAGGCTCCTCTGGAAACACCATATATTTT. The variable domain in full, completed from reference TRBV30 and TRBJ1-3, reads SQTIHQWPATLVQPVGSPLSLECTVEGTSNPNLYWYRQAAGRGLQLLFYSVGIGQISSEVPQNLSASRPQDRQFILSSKKLLLSDSGFYLCAWRTGSSGNTIYFGEGSWLTVV.

This clone was detected once. The chain combines TRBV5-1 with TRBJ2-7; 7 nucleotides align to TRBD1. This CDR3 has 14 amino acids. Germline loops: CDR1 SGHRS, CDR2 YFSETQ. V gave up 1 base and J gave up 7 bases; unmatched junction bases: 8. In nucleotides, the CDR3 is TGCGCCAGCAGCTTGACCACAGGGGCGGTGGAGCAGTACTTC. As protein: CASSLTTGAVEQYF.

The sample holds one count of this clone. The V gene is TRBV18, the J gene TRBJ1-5, with D maybe TRBD1 (6 bases). V was cut by 6 bases and J by 0 bases, with 12 bases left in between. Per the germline V gene, CDR1 is KGHSH and CDR2 is LQKENI. This CDR3 region has 15 residues. The CDR3 bases are TGTGCCAGCTCTCTGGACAGCAATAGCAATCAGCCCCAGCATTTT. This gives the protein CASSLDSNSNQPQHF.

The chain joins TRBV15 to TRBJ2-1, with a possible D match to TRBD1 (6 bases). V lost 3 bases and J lost 7, with 25 bases in between. CDR3 length equals 18 residues. Germline CDR1 LNHNV, CDR2 YYDKDF (reference sequence). The DNA of the CDR3 is TGTGCCACCAGCAGGGGGGCCGATGACCTCAGCAGGCTAAATGAGCAGTTCTTC. This translates into CATSRGADDLSRLNEQFF.

The chain carries TRBV7-2 and TRBJ2-3, with unresolved D. In germline, CDR1 is SGHTA, CDR2 FQGNSA. This CDR3 has 12 residues. The germline V and J ends were trimmed by 7 bases and 5 bases, with 10 bases remaining between them. CDR3: CASNLVGDTQYF. Written as DNA, the CDR3 is TGTGCCAGCAACCTGGTGGGAGATACGCAGTATTTT.

The gene calls are TRBV6-5 and TRBJ1-2; the D is unclear. Germline CDR1 MNHEY, CDR2 SVGAGI. The V and J ends lost 0 bases and 2 bases respectively, with 7 bases between them. The CDR3 contains 14 residues. The CDR3: CASSYSTVNYGYTF. CDR3 DNA: TGTGCCAGCAGTTACTCCACAGTAAACTATGGCTACACCTTC.

The rearrangement links TRBV7-6 to TRBJ1-4, with TRBD1 as a possible D gene (5 bases). V was cut by 1 base and J by 3 bases, with 12 bases left in between. Germline CDR1 SGHVS, CDR2 FNYEAQ. This CDR3 comprises 16 residues. CDR3 loop: CASSLEQGVSNEKLFF. The CDR3 coding sequence is TGTGCCAGCAGCTTAGAGCAGGGTGTGTCTAATGAAAAACTGTTTTTT.

V usage is TRBV5-1 and J usage is TRBJ2-7, with 7 bases identical to TRBD1. The CDR3 contains 16 residues. In germline, CDR1 is SGHRS, CDR2 YFSETQ. V trimming: 4 bases; J trimming: 0 bases; junction bases outside the gene matches: 10. The CDR3 region has the DNA TGCGCCAGCAGCCTAAACGGACAGGACGTCTCCTACGAGCAGTACTTC. It specifies CASSLNGQDVSYEQYF.

The chain couples TRBV19 to TRBJ2-7; no clear D. CDR3 length equals 13 residues. Germline values: CDR1 LNHDA, CDR2 SQIVND (reference sequence). V shed 5 bases and J shed 2 bases, with 10 bases lying between them. DNA for the CDR3: TGTGCCAGTAGTTTATCCCCCGCCTACGAGCAGTACTTC. Residues: CASSLSPAYEQYF.

This chain connects TRBV10-3 to TRBJ2-7; D is unclear. CDR1 and CDR2 (germline): ENHRY, SYGVKD. CDR3 length equals 16 residues. The germline V and J ends were trimmed by 3 bases and 2 bases, with 17 bases remaining between them. This CDR3 is CAISDWPLGSTYEQYF. The CDR3 nucleotides read TGTGCCATCAGTGACTGGCCGCTGGGAAGTACCTACGAGCAGTACTTC.